The 22 T cell receptor beta chains presented below share a single source sample, sequenced in a study of cytomegalovirus exposure and HLA in healthy donors. Amplification used 60 Vbeta primers and 13 Jbeta primers. TCRdb keeps only in-frame clones here, not all; method: immunoSEQ multiplex PCR. The repertoire includes a few hundred thousand clones, around 90% of them detected once, and about 1.8% sits in the top ten. What was sequenced was PBMCs. These receptors originate from a girl aged 2 to 10 in good health and CMV-seronegative.

The V and J genes are TRBV30 and TRBJ2-7; TRBD1 matches at 9 bases. Germline loops: CDR1 GTSNPN, CDR2 SVGIG (reference sequence). This CDR3 has 16 amino acids. V trimming: 8 bases; J trimming: 5 bases; junction bases outside the gene matches: 19. The CDR3 is CAVHHNSGTGNHEQYF. CDR3 nucleotide sequence: TGTGCCGTCCACCACAACTCCGGGACAGGGAACCACGAGCAGTACTTC.

This clone was counted a single time. The rearrangement links TRBV6-5 to TRBJ1-1, with 10 nucleotides matching TRBD1. This CDR3 spans 15 amino acids. Trimming removed 7 bases from V and 5 bases from J; junction bases left unmatched: 10. The germline V gene encodes CDR1 MNHEY and CDR2 SVGAGI. The CDR3 here is CASIREGTGVTEAFF. The CDR3 DNA reads as TGTGCCAGCATCCGAGAGGGGACAGGGGTGACTGAAGCTTTCTTT.

The CDR3 here is CASSEGTGLNYGYTF. CDR3 DNA sequence: TGTGCCAGCAGTGAAGGGACAGGGTTAAACTATGGCTACACCTTC. The chain is built from TRBV6-1 and TRBJ1-2; 8 nucleotides align to TRBD1. Germline V CDR1 and CDR2: MNHNS, SASEGT. This CDR3 spans 15 amino acids. V was pared by 1 base and J by 2 bases, with 3 bases of the junction left unmatched.

The rearrangement links TRBV12-5 to TRBJ2-3, with 8 bases lining up with TRBD1. The CDR3 totals 15 residues. Trimming removed 4 bases from V and 6 bases from J; junction bases left unmatched: 9. In germline, CDR1 is LGHNT, CDR2 FRNRAP. The CDR3 protein is CASGSTQGAMDTQYF. The CDR3 DNA reads as TGTGCTAGTGGTTCGACTCAGGGGGCTATGGATACGCAGTATTTT. The variable domain in full, with the rest retrieved from reference TRBV12-5 and TRBJ2-3, is DARVTQTPRHKVTEMGQEVTMRCQPILGHNTVFWYRQTMMQGLELLAYFRNRAPLDDSGMPKDRFSAEMPDATLATLKIQPSEPRDSAVYFCASGSTQGAMDTQYFGPGTRLTVL.

This clone showed up just once. The chain recombines TRBV27 with TRBJ2-7; D remains unclear. Germline V gene sequence: CDR1 MNHEY, CDR2 SMNVEV (reference sequence). The V gene lost 2 bases and the J gene lost 0 bases, with 5 bases spanning the gap. The CDR3 loop spans 13 amino acids. The CDR3 DNA follows: TGTGCCAGCAGTTTAACAGTCTCCTACGAGCAGTACTTC. It codes for CASSLTVSYEQYF.

The CDR3 DNA is TGTGCTAGTGTGGGACTAGCGGGGGAGACCCAGTACTTC. It specifies CASVGLAGETQYF. The rearrangement uses TRBV12-5 and TRBJ2-5; 13 bases match TRBD2. The CDR3 loop spans 13 amino acids. Germline V gene lookup returns CDR1 LGHNT and CDR2 FRNRAP. V shed 7 bases, J shed 5 bases, and the junction held 1 base outside the gene matches.

This clone occurred once. The rearrangement uses TRBV10-3 and TRBJ2-7, with 9 positions matching TRBD2. Losses at the gene ends were 6 bases for V and 12 bases for J; bases not matched to a gene: 12. The CDR3 extends over 13 amino acids. The germline V gene encodes CDR1 ENHRY and CDR2 SYGVKD. CDR3 residues: CAIRGSGSPRGYF. The CDR3 DNA is TGTGCCATCAGGGGTAGCGGGAGCCCCCGGGGGTACTTC.

V is TRBV18 and J is TRBJ1-1; no clear D gene. Trimming shortened V by 11 bases and J by 0 bases, and 19 bases separated the two germline ends. CDR3 size: 15 residues. Germline assignment: CDR1 KGHSH and CDR2 LQKENI. The CDR3, as DNA: TGTGCCTCGGAGGCACCCGGCCTCATGAACACTGAAGCTTTCTTT. Amino acids: CASEAPGLMNTEAFF.

The chain couples TRBV7-9 to TRBJ1-1, with TRBD1 matching over 9 bases. Trimming removed 5 bases from V and 6 bases from J; junction bases left unmatched: 7. The CDR3 has 14 amino acids. Germline loops: CDR1 SEHNR, CDR2 FQNEAQ (reference sequence). CDR3 DNA sequence: TGTGCCAGCAGCCCGGGGACAGGGACGGCTGAAGCTTTCTTT. It encodes CASSPGTGTAEAFF.

The chain couples TRBV9 to TRBJ1-2, with 10 positions matching TRBD1. CDR1 and CDR2 (germline): SGDLS, YYNGEE. This CDR3 comprises 15 residues. Trimming at V came to 3 bases and at J to 3 bases, leaving 5 bases not matched to a gene. For the CDR3, the DNA is TGTGCCAGCAGCGACCGACAGGGGGCACACTATGGCTACACCTTC. It encodes CASSDRQGAHYGYTF.

V gene TRBV5-4 combines with J gene TRBJ2-2; no clear D. This CDR3 has 12 residues. Germline V gene sequence: CDR1 SGHNT, CDR2 YYREEE (reference sequence). Deletions cut 4 bases from V and 3 bases from J, with 4 bases between. The CDR3 is CASSPYTGELFF. CDR3 DNA: TGTGCCAGCAGCCCGTACACCGGGGAGCTGTTTTTT.

The chain is built from TRBV11-1 and TRBJ2-7; TRBD1 agrees at 9 bases. This CDR3 has 14 amino acids. V shed 1 base and J 5 bases; nucleotides not matched to a gene: 3. Per the germline V gene, CDR1 is SGHAT and CDR2 is FQDESV (reference sequence). CDR3 sequence reads: CASSLGGQGDEQYF. CDR3 sequence (DNA): TGTGCCAGCAGCTTAGGGGGACAGGGCGACGAGCAGTACTTC.

This clone occurred once. The chain carries TRBV4-1 and TRBJ1-6; D ambiguous. From germline, CDR1 is MGHRA and CDR2 YSYEKL. V lost 0 bases and J 0 bases, leaving 9 bases between the germline ends. The CDR3 sequence is 17 residues long. The CDR3 region is CASSQDQAISYNSPLHF. The CDR3 region has the DNA TGCGCCAGCAGCCAAGATCAGGCAATCTCCTATAATTCACCCCTCCACTTT.

Points on this clone: At the DNA level, this CDR3 is encoded by other sequences in the same sample as well. V gene TRBV9 combines with J gene TRBJ2-5, with D possibly being TRBD2 (7 bases). The CDR3 contains 15 residues. Germline lookup yields CDR1 SGDLS and CDR2 YYNGEE. The V and J ends lost 0 bases and 1 base respectively, with 10 bases between them. Here the CDR3 reads CASSVGGGPQETQYF. Here the CDR3 DNA reads TGTGCCAGCAGCGTAGGGGGGGGCCCCCAAGAGACCCAGTACTTC.

Here the CDR3 reads CASARSDPLTTQYF. For the CDR3, the DNA is TGCGCCAGCGCAAGGAGCGACCCTCTGACGACCCAGTACTTC. This chain uses TRBV5-1 with TRBJ2-5; no clear D gene. Looked up from germline, CDR1 is SGHRS and CDR2 is YFSETQ. This CDR3 contains 14 residues. Trimming removed 7 bases at V and 7 bases at J, with 20 bases between.

The rearrangement joins TRBV6-1 to TRBJ1-1, with 8 bases aligning to TRBD1. The germline V gene has CDR1 MNHNS and CDR2 SASEGT. The CDR3 has 14 residues. The junction had 6 bases not matched to a gene; V was cut back by 8 bases and J by 1 base. Here the CDR3 DNA reads TGTGCCAGCTCCGGGACAGGACGGAACACTGAAGCTTTCTTT. It translates to CASSGTGRNTEAFF.

This chain uses TRBV7-6 with TRBJ2-2; 14 positions agree with TRBD2. This CDR3 has 19 residues. Trimming took 2 bases from V and 0 from J; bases not matched to a gene: 5. CDR1 is SGHVS, CDR2 FNYEAQ, per germline. CDR3: CASSLREGLAGANTGELFF. The CDR3 DNA is TGTGCCAGCAGCTTAAGAGAGGGACTAGCGGGAGCGAACACCGGGGAGCTGTTTTTT.

This clone has just a few counts. The rearrangement uses TRBV5-1 and TRBJ2-7; 10 bases align to TRBD1. The CDR3 extends over 14 amino acids. The ends lost 0 bases at V and 6 bases at J; junction bases unmatched: 3. Germline lookup yields CDR1 SGHRS and CDR2 YFSETQ. The DNA for the CDR3 is TGCGCCAGCAGCTTGGGGGACAGGGGTGGCGAGCAGTACTTC. Protein sequence: CASSLGDRGGEQYF.

This chain links TRBV6-1 with TRBJ2-3; TRBD1 agrees at 11 bases. There are 15 residues in the CDR3. Per germline, CDR1 MNHNS and CDR2 SASEGT. With V trimmed by 6 bases and J by 4 bases, 6 bases remained unmatched. For the CDR3, the DNA is TGTGCCAGCAGCGGACAGGGGGCGCGGGCAGATACGCAGTATTTT. Translated, it gives CASSGQGARADTQYF.

The rearrangement joins TRBV9 to TRBJ2-7; 7 positions match TRBD1. The CDR3 is 16 residues long. Germline V lookup: CDR1 SGDLS, CDR2 YYNGEE. The junction had 12 bases not matched to a gene; V was cut back by 3 bases and J by 3 bases. The CDR3 region has the DNA TGTGCCAGCAGCGAGGGGACGGACAGGAGATACTACGAGCAGTACTTC. Amino acids: CASSEGTDRRYYEQYF.

The chain links TRBV11-2 to TRBJ2-7; unclear D gene. Germline CDR1 is SGHAT and CDR2 is FQNNGV. V dropped 1 base and J dropped 4 bases, with 11 bases sitting between them. The CDR3 runs 14 residues. Here the CDR3 DNA reads TGTGCCAGCAGCTTAGCCCTACCCGCTTACGAGCAGTACTTC. This codes for CASSLALPAYEQYF.

The rearrangement uses TRBV6-1 and TRBJ2-5; 8 nucleotides match TRBD2. CDR1 is MNHNS, CDR2 SASEGT, per germline. V shed 3 bases, J shed 6 bases, and the junction held 9 bases outside the gene matches. The CDR3 spans 15 residues. This CDR3 is CASSDLEREGKTQYF. The CDR3 DNA reads as TGTGCCAGCAGTGATCTCGAACGGGAGGGCAAGACCCAGTACTTC.